The rows below give T cell receptor beta chains drawn from one sample of a study of blood T cell repertoires in COVID-19. The protocol was immunoSEQ multiplex PCR, while the TCRdb copy is restricted to in-frame clones and leaves out a portion. The sample shows approximately 120,000 clones, approximately 90% of them seen only once. Sequenced sample: peripheral blood. The receptor set was obtained from a human donor with acute or convalescent COVID-19. The donor label of this sample is uncertain. The conserved cysteine and the conserved F or W are not part of the CDR3 here. Fields, in order: V gene, J gene, CDR3 length, D gene, CDR3 protein. The D gene is left open where the match is weak.

>TRBV6-6|TRBJ2-1|11|NA
ASKGGAGNEQF
>TRBV5-1|TRBJ1-1|10|NA
ASSLWAGEAF
>TRBV6-1|TRBJ1-6|12|NA
ASSDQKGISPLH
>TRBV3-1/TRBV3-2|TRBJ2-1|12|TRBD1
ASRQGARYNEQF
>TRBV6-6|TRBJ2-2|14|TRBD1
ASRQHGTANTGELF
>TRBV11-3|TRBJ2-3|12|NA
ASRDRTDPDTQY
>TRBV10-3|TRBJ1-2|13|TRBD1
AISTPDRELNGYT
>TRBV7-2|TRBJ1-1|12|NA
ASSLGQGNTEAF
>TRBV29-1|TRBJ2-5|12|NA
SVVPDGGRETQY
>TRBV6-4|TRBJ2-3|15|TRBD2
ASSPPGSGRGTDTQY
>TRBV19|TRBJ2-2|12|NA
ASSPGWETGELF
>TRBV7-2|TRBJ2-6|16|TRBD1
ASSPGTGPASGANVLT
>TRBV4-2|TRBJ1-2|12|NA
ASSQVGGDYGYT